The sequence of this T cell receptor beta chain was determined in a study of blood T cells in healthy people across ages. Germline CDR1 and CDR2: MGHDK and SYGVNS. Trimming took off 11 bases at V and 7 bases at J, with 12 bases between the two ends. This CDR3 contains 11 residues. Note on this clonotype: A read error is possible here, since a much larger clone lies one base away.

It was with a sample-barcoded 5' primer and a J-beta primer mix that a second PCR of roughly 6 to 11 cycles was run. In TCRdb, the 5' RACE reads were re-called with MiXCR into one record per CDR3 protein. The table records about 1.5 million distinct CDR3 sequences, 42% of them present only once. The chain recombines TRBV25-1 with TRBJ2-1, with D possibly matching TRBD1 (5 bases). The sequencing input was blood. This clonotype was sampled from a woman younger than 35 in good health. The CDR3 spells CACLGVNEQFF. The CDR3 nucleotides read TGTGCCTGCTTAGGGGTTAATGAGCAGTTCTTC.